This T cell receptor beta chain was sequenced in a study of blood T cell repertoires in COVID-19. For the study at large: Acute and convalescent COVID-19 samples came from the United States, Italy and Spain.

Sequenced by immunoSEQ multiplex PCR; TCRdb stores in-frame clones only, minus some. The sample yields over 90,000 clones, roughly 90% seen once. V was trimmed by 3 bases and J by 8 bases, leaving 11 bases between them. Germline CDR1 is MNHEY and CDR2 is SVGAGI. The CDR3 sequence is 13 residues long. The TCR sequence derives from a woman between 55 and 75 years old with acute or convalescent COVID-19. The sequencing sample was made of peripheral blood. The chain recombines TRBV6-5 with TRBJ1-3, with D hard to call. CDR3 nucleotide sequence: TGTGCCAGCAGTTATCCGCGGGCAGACACCATATATTTT. It yields the protein CASSYPRADTIYF.